The text below deals with one T cell receptor beta chain. This CDR3 region has 11 residues. The V gene's germline CDR1 is SGHTA and CDR2 FQGNSA. V lost 5 bases and J lost 5, with 6 bases in between. The data belong to a study of patients and donors after allogeneic stem cell transplantation. TCRdb re-derived calls from the RT-PCR reads in MiXCR, one entry per CDR3 protein. The table shows 25,000 to 30,000 distinct CDR3 sequences, with over 7% occurring only once. This chain connects TRBV7-2 to TRBJ2-5; D call uncertain. Sequenced material: blood, either unsorted or a sorted T cell fraction (not recorded which). This receptor was taken from a human donor who was either an allogeneic HSCT recipient or a stem cell or donor lymphocyte infusion donor (not recorded which). It is not recorded whose cells these are; they may come from a transplant donor. Written as DNA, the CDR3 is TGTGCCAGCAGCCTTTCTGAGACCCAGTACTTC. It is translated as CASSLSETQYF.